This paragraph reports one T cell receptor (beta chain). Its target is not known. Method: immunoSEQ multiplex PCR; TCRdb's copy keeps in-frame clones and lacks some. The table shows about 1.1 million clones, with around 77% occurring only once. This entry belongs to a study of shared clonotypes between healthy human individuals. Study findings and constraints: Generally, naive subsets (rather than memory subsets) showed larger estimated richness.

The germline V gene has CDR1 SGHTA and CDR2 FQGNSA. This CDR3 has 14 amino acids. The V gene lost 11 bases and the J gene lost 3 bases, with 19 bases spanning the gap. Those who donated, Caucasian adults without exception, all lived in Nashville, Tennessee. The sequence derives from a man aged 18 to 29 in good health. Some clones in this sample may be carry-over from other donors' samples. V gene TRBV7-2 combines with J gene TRBJ2-5; D might be TRBD1 (6 bases). The sequenced material came from memory CD4+ T cells from PBMCs. The subset: CD45RA-negative fraction. The CDR3 DNA reads as TGTGCCTCGTGCAGGGGATCCCAGAAAGAGACCCAGTACTTC. Translating it yields CASCRGSQKETQYF.